Sequencing of this T cell receptor beta chain was carried out in a study of Ad26.COV2.S vaccination and SARS-CoV-2 variants. The method was immunoSEQ multiplex PCR; TCRdb's version includes in-frame clones alone and lacks a portion of them. This table has about 350,000 clones, roughly 85% appearing once. Stated treatment: about 20 received Ad26.COV2.S at low or high dose, single or two shots; about 5 received placebo; per-sample allocation not given. Repertoires come from day 63 after the first vaccine or placebo injection. The germline V gene has CDR1 MNHNS and CDR2 SASEGT. Unmatched junction bases numbered 5, after V lost 3 bases and J lost 6 bases. The CDR3 is made up of 16 amino acids.

The source of this sequence is a person aged 18 to 59 who received the Ad26.COV2.S COVID-19 vaccine or a placebo. The gene calls are TRBV6-1 and TRBJ2-2; 12 bases fit TRBD1. The source was peripheral blood, collected in a trial of Ad26.COV2.S vaccine versus placebo. CDR3 region: CASSDPGTGGPGELFF. CDR3 DNA: TGTGCCAGCAGTGACCCTGGGACAGGGGGCCCCGGGGAGCTGTTTTTT.